This note documents a single T cell receptor (beta chain) sequence. What it binds is unknown. 60 Vbeta and 13 Jbeta primers were used in PCR. Clones were read by immunoSEQ multiplex PCR, and TCRdb kept only the in-frame ones, dropping some. The table lists some 140,000 clones, about 61% of them singletons. The sample comes from a study of cytomegalovirus exposure and HLA in healthy donors. Study conclusions and caveats: CMV serostatus was the sole immune exposure information available. As was reported, the HLA-A and HLA-B alleles of most subjects were accurately predicted from TCR beta sequences. A likely sequencing artifact accounted for one observed cluster of highly shared sequence variants. Accounts indicate the classifier identified cytomegalovirus status with strong specificity and sensitivity.

The V and J ends lost 6 bases and 2 bases, in that order; junction bases with no gene match: 3. Per the germline V gene, CDR1 is ENHRY and CDR2 is SYGVKD. The CDR3 has 15 amino acids. V and J are TRBV10-3 and TRBJ1-6; 8 nucleotides align to TRBD1. The receptor comes from a woman in her forties in good health and CMV-seronegative. The specimen sequenced was PBMCs. Here the CDR3 DNA reads TGTGCCATCAGGGCAGGGGGCCCCTATAATTCACCCCTCCACTTT. It codes for CAIRAGGPYNSPLHF.